Each of the 27 T cell receptor beta chains below was sequenced from the same sample in a study of blood T cell repertoires in COVID-19. The data were produced by immunoSEQ multiplex PCR, yet TCRdb's version contains in-frame clones alone and is incomplete. The sample has about 250,000 clones; approximately 83% are singletons. Sequences were obtained from peripheral blood. The receptors were sampled from an older person with COVID-19, enrolled during active disease.

This chain joins TRBV19 and TRBJ1-3; D is unresolved. This CDR3 contains 17 residues. Trimming shortened V by 3 bases and J by 1 base, and 16 bases separated the two germline ends. The germline V gene encodes CDR1 LNHDA and CDR2 SQIVND (reference sequence). The CDR3 sequence: CASSIRAGSASGNTIYF. The CDR3 DNA is TGTGCCAGTAGTATTCGGGCGGGAAGCGCGTCTGGAAACACCATATATTTT.

The V and J genes are TRBV6-6 and TRBJ2-6; TRBD1 aligns across 7 bases. Looked up from germline, CDR1 is MNHNY and CDR2 is SVGAGI (reference sequence). The trim removed 5 bases at V and 0 bases at J, leaving 13 bases unmatched. The CDR3 consists of 19 residues. CDR3 loop: CASSRYSRGYVSGANVLTF. Written as DNA, the CDR3 is TGTGCCAGCAGTCGTTATAGCAGGGGGTACGTCTCTGGGGCCAACGTCCTGACTTTC.

This clone is a singleton in its sample. The chain is built from TRBV6-6 and TRBJ1-4; perhaps TRBD1 as D (5 bases). The germline gives CDR1 MNHNY, CDR2 SVGAGI (reference sequence). The CDR3 is 14 residues long. V was trimmed by 2 bases and J by 6 bases, leaving 10 bases between them. The CDR3 is CASSYGRADEKLFF. The CDR3 DNA follows: TGTGCCAGCAGTTACGGCAGGGCCGATGAAAAACTGTTTTTT.

The chain combines TRBV28 with TRBJ1-3; D is unclear. CDR1 MDHEN and CDR2 SYDVKM come from the germline V gene. This CDR3 comprises 12 residues. The V end lost 3 bases, the J end lost 4 bases, and 4 bases lay between the germline ends. CDR3 in DNA: TGTGCCAGCAGTTTTCGGGGAAACACCATATATTTT. It specifies CASSFRGNTIYF. Looking up the rest from reference TRBV28 and TRBJ1-3 gives the full variable domain: DVKVTQSSRYLVKRTGEKVFLECVQDMDHENMFWYRQDPGLGLRLIYFSYDVKMKEKGDIPEGYSVSREKKERFSLILESASTNQTSMYLCASSFRGNTIYFGEGSWLTVV.

This chain links TRBV18 with TRBJ2-3, with no clear D. In germline, CDR1 is KGHSH, CDR2 LQKENI. With 2 bases removed from V and 3 bases from J, the gap between germline ends came to 3 bases. CDR3 length: 12 amino acids. CDR3 sequence: CASSPITDTQYF. The CDR3 DNA is TGTGCCAGCTCACCAATAACAGATACGCAGTATTTT.

The genes are TRBV28 and TRBJ2-4; TRBD2 matches at 10 bases. The V gene's germline CDR1 is MDHEN and CDR2 SYDVKM. The CDR3 runs 19 residues. Germline trimming cut 1 base from V and 0 bases from J; bases unmatched to any gene: 9. CDR3 amino acids: CASSLFTSGDPLAKNIQYF. The CDR3 DNA follows: TGTGCCAGCAGTTTATTTACTAGCGGGGACCCCCTAGCCAAAAACATTCAGTACTTC.

The V call is TRBV9, the J call TRBJ2-5; D may be TRBD2 (5 bases). V gave up 3 bases and J gave up 5 bases, with 20 bases separating them. There are 16 residues in the CDR3. Germline assignment: CDR1 SGDLS and CDR2 YYNGEE. The CDR3 spells CASSATARGLRETQYF. As DNA, the CDR3 is TGTGCCAGCAGCGCGACCGCCCGGGGTCTGCGGGAGACCCAGTACTTC.

The V and J genes are TRBV7-3 and TRBJ2-5; D might be TRBD2 (7 bases). The CDR3 covers 15 residues. Germline assignment: CDR1 SGHTA and CDR2 FQGTGA. The ends were cut back, 5 bases at V and 5 bases at J, with 18 bases in the middle. The CDR3 DNA follows: TGTGCCAGCAGCGAACCCGGGCGGGGGCGGGAGACCCAGTACTTC. This gives the protein CASSEPGRGRETQYF.

The CDR3 loop reads CASSSHLGGQSLRDNEQFF. In DNA form, the CDR3 reads TGTGCCAGCAGCTCGCATTTAGGGGGACAGTCCTTGAGGGACAATGAGCAGTTCTTC. The chain links TRBV7-9 to TRBJ2-1; TRBD1 aligns across 7 bases. The CDR3 covers 19 residues. Germline values: CDR1 SEHNR, CDR2 FQNEAQ (reference sequence). Germline trimming cut 4 bases from V and 5 bases from J; bases unmatched to any gene: 20.

V usage is TRBV7-6 and J usage is TRBJ1-2; 10 bases are shared with TRBD1. The V gene end was trimmed by 0 bases and the J gene end by 5 bases; junction bases not matched to a gene: 3. Germline CDR1 and CDR2: SGHVS and FNYEAQ. CDR3 length: 15 amino acids. The CDR3 nucleotides read TGTGCCAGCAGCTTAGCGTTGGGACAGGGGTATGGCTACACCTTC. It codes for CASSLALGQGYGYTF. The whole variable domain, remainder taken from reference TRBV7-6 and TRBJ1-2, is GAGVSQSPRYKVTKRGQDVALRCDPISGHVSLYWYRQALGQGPEFLTYFNYEAQQDKSGLPNDRFSAERPEGSISTLTIQRTEQRDSAMYRCASSLALGQGYGYTFGSGTRLTVV.

This clone was picked up a small number of times. The gene calls are TRBV5-1 and TRBJ1-4; D unresolved. The V end lost 4 bases, the J end lost 5 bases, and 12 bases lay between the germline ends. The CDR3 runs to 14 residues. The V gene's germline CDR1 is SGHRS and CDR2 YFSETQ. This chain's CDR3 is CASSPGSPNEKLFF. The CDR3 DNA reads TGCGCCAGCAGCCCGGGGTCACCAAATGAAAAACTGTTTTTT.

The V gene is TRBV6-2 or TRBV6-3, the J gene TRBJ1-3, with unresolved D. Trimming pared 5 bases from V and 4 bases from J, leaving 12 bases between. The CDR3 loop spans 14 amino acids. In germline, CDR1 is MNHEY, CDR2 SVGEGT. CDR3 DNA: TGTGCCAGCAGTCCGAGGACTGAAGGAAACACCATATATTTT. Translating it yields CASSPRTEGNTIYF.

The genes are TRBV29-1 and TRBJ2-7, with D maybe TRBD1 (6 bases). This CDR3 contains 12 residues. CDR1 is SQVTM, CDR2 ANQGSEA, per germline. V lost 6 bases to trimming and J lost 2 bases, with 11 bases between them. The CDR3 loop reads CSVGAGAYEQYF. The CDR3, as DNA: TGCAGCGTCGGGGCAGGGGCCTACGAGCAGTACTTC.

A note on this clone: The germline gene is not matched at one end of the junction; a read error may be the cause. The chain employs TRBV29-1 and TRBJ2-1; the D gene is possibly TRBD2 (5 bases). Germline CDR1 SQVTM, CDR2 ANQGSEA. The CDR3 runs 13 residues. The CDR3 DNA reads TGCAGCGCTGAACTAGGAGGATACAATGAGCAGTTCTTC. This encodes CSAELGGYNEQFF.

A single count supports this clone. J is TRBJ2-1 and V is TRBV19; weak D call: TRBD1 (6 bases). Trimming took 3 bases from V and 4 from J, leaving 13 bases between them. The CDR3 has 15 residues. Germline V CDR1 and CDR2: LNHDA, SQIVND (reference sequence). The CDR3 nucleotides are TGTGCCAGTAGTATGGGCAGGGGTGGATACAATGAGCAGTTCTTC. This sequence encodes CASSMGRGGYNEQFF.

The chain links TRBV5-6 to TRBJ1-4; no firm D call. CDR3 length: 18 residues. The germline CDR1 and CDR2 sequences are SGHDT and YYEEEE. V lost 5 bases and J 0 bases, leaving 20 bases between the germline ends. The CDR3 sequence is CASRRQLGAPSTNEKLFF. CDR3 nucleotides: TGTGCCAGCAGACGCCAACTGGGAGCCCCCTCAACTAATGAAAAACTGTTTTTT.

This clone was counted once. This chain joins TRBV5-4 and TRBJ1-6, with TRBD1 matching over 7 bases. This CDR3 has 16 amino acids. With V trimmed by 4 bases and J by 7 bases, 11 bases remained unmatched. Germline CDR1 is SGHNT and CDR2 is YYREEE (reference sequence). CDR3 protein: CASSPPARGRNSPLHF. CDR3 DNA sequence: TGTGCCAGCAGCCCTCCTGCTAGGGGGCGGAATTCACCCCTCCACTTT.

This chain links TRBV6-5 with TRBJ2-5; 8 nucleotides match TRBD2. This CDR3 has 15 residues. The V and J ends lost 6 bases and 2 bases, in that order; junction bases with no gene match: 8. Germline V gene sequence: CDR1 MNHEY, CDR2 SVGAGI. The CDR3 region has the DNA TGTGCCAGCAGGAGGGTTAGCGGGGTACAAGAGACCCAGTACTTC. Translation gives CASRRVSGVQETQYF.

This clone came up once. V and J are TRBV7-2 and TRBJ1-3; D is unclear. V was cut by 1 base and J by 2 bases, with 12 bases left in between. Germline lookup yields CDR1 SGHTA and CDR2 FQGNSA. This CDR3 spans 16 amino acids. Here the CDR3 DNA reads TGTGCCAGCAGCTTAGGACTTCTGGCTCCTGGAAACACCATATATTTT. It is translated as CASSLGLLAPGNTIYF.

In its sample, this clone was seen a few times. V gene TRBV9 combines with J gene TRBJ2-3; perhaps TRBD1 as D (6 bases). The V end was cut by 0 bases, the J end by 1 base, with 21 bases between. Germline assignment: CDR1 SGDLS and CDR2 YYNGEE. This CDR3 has 19 amino acids. The CDR3 reads CASSVGLGAVIRGTDTQYF. As DNA, the CDR3 is TGTGCCAGCAGCGTAGGCCTGGGGGCCGTAATTCGGGGCACAGATACGCAGTATTTT.

The chain is built from TRBV24-1 and TRBJ1-5, with 7 bases that match TRBD1. From germline, CDR1 is KGHDR and CDR2 SFDVKD. CDR3 size: 15 residues. The V gene end was trimmed by 3 bases and the J gene end by 2 bases; junction bases not matched to a gene: 3. This chain's CDR3 is CATSDSGQGNQPQHF. CDR3 nucleotide sequence: TGTGCCACCAGTGATAGCGGACAGGGCAATCAGCCCCAGCATTTT.

The chain links TRBV7-3 to TRBJ2-1; weak D call: TRBD2 (6 bases). V dropped 3 bases and J dropped 0 bases, with 15 bases sitting between them. Germline V gene lookup returns CDR1 SGHTA and CDR2 FQGTGA. The CDR3 consists of 17 residues. The CDR3 nucleotides read TGTGCCAGCAGCTTCTACGGGGGTTTTAGCTCCTACAATGAGCAGTTCTTC. This encodes CASSFYGGFSSYNEQFF.

This clone came up once. The rearrangement joins TRBV5-4 to TRBJ2-5; TRBD1 might be the D (6 bases). The CDR3 is 14 residues long. V was cut by 4 bases and J by 7 bases, with 17 bases left in between. Germline assignment: CDR1 SGHNT and CDR2 YYREEE (reference sequence). The CDR3 loop is CASSATGFSVTQYF. CDR3 nucleotide sequence: TGTGCCAGCAGCGCAACAGGGTTTTCGGTGACCCAGTACTTC.

This clone has only one observation. The V call is TRBV5-4, the J call TRBJ1-2; 7 bases are shared with TRBD1. V trimming: 1 base; J trimming: 8 bases; junction bases outside the gene matches: 8. Germline loops: CDR1 SGHNT, CDR2 YYREEE (reference sequence). The CDR3 runs to 14 residues. CDR3 nucleotides: TGTGCCAGCAGCTTGACTACAGGGGTTTCGGGCTACACCTTC. Translated: CASSLTTGVSGYTF.

This chain connects TRBV28 to TRBJ2-1; 8 bases are a match to TRBD1. This CDR3 region has 14 residues. The germline V gene has CDR1 MDHEN and CDR2 SYDVKM. V was clipped by 5 bases and J by 7 bases; unmatched bases: 7. CDR3 DNA: TGTGCCAGCAGTCCTAGACAGGGGATTAATGAGCAGTTCTTC. Amino acid sequence: CASSPRQGINEQFF.

The V gene is TRBV3-1 (or the pseudogene TRBV3-2), the J gene TRBJ1-2, with a possible D match to TRBD1 (5 bases). There are 14 residues in the CDR3. Looked up from germline, CDR1 is LGHDT and CDR2 is YNNKEL (reference sequence). Trimming took 0 bases from V and 11 from J, leaving 16 bases between them. As DNA, the CDR3 is TGTGCCAGCAGCCAAGAGGGGAGGGGAGGATGGTACACCTTC. This sequence encodes CASSQEGRGGWYTF.

The rearrangement links TRBV19 to TRBJ2-1, with 12 bases fitting TRBD2. Germline V CDR1 and CDR2: LNHDA, SQIVND (reference sequence). This CDR3 is built from 15 residues. V shed 4 bases, J shed 5 bases, and the junction held 3 bases outside the gene matches. The CDR3 protein is CASSNLAGGHNEQFF. The DNA of the CDR3 is TGTGCCAGTAGTAACCTAGCGGGGGGGCACAATGAGCAGTTCTTC.